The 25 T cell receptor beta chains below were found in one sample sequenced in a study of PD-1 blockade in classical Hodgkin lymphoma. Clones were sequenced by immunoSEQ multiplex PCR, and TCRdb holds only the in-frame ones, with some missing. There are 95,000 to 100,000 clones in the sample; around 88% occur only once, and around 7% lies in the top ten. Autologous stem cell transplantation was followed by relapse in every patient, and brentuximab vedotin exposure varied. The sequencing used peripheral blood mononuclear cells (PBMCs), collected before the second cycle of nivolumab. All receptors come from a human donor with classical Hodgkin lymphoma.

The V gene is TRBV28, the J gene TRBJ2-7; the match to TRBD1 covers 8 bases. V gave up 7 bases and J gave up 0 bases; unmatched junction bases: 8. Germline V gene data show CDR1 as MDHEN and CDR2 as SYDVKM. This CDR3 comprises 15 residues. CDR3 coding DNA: TGTGCCAGCATCCTCGGGGGACAGGCCTCCTACGAGCAGTACTTC. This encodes CASILGGQASYEQYF.

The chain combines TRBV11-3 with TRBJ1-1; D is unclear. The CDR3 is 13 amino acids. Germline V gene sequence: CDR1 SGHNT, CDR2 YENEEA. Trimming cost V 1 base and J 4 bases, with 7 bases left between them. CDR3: CASSLGVSTEAFF. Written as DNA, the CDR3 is TGTGCCAGCAGCTTAGGGGTGAGCACTGAAGCTTTCTTT.

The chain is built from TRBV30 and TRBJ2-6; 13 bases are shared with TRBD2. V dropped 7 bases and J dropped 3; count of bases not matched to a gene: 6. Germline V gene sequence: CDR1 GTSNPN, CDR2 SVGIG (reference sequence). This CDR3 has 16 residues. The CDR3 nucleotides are TGTGCCTACGAACTAGCGGGGGGGCGTGGGGCCAACGTCCTGACTTTC. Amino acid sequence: CAYELAGGRGANVLTF. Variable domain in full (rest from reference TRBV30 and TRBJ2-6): SQTIHQWPATLVQPVGSPLSLECTVEGTSNPNLYWYRQAAGRGLQLLFYSVGIGQISSEVPQNLSASRPQDRQFILSSKKLLLSDSGFYLCAYELAGGRGANVLTFGAGSRLTVL.

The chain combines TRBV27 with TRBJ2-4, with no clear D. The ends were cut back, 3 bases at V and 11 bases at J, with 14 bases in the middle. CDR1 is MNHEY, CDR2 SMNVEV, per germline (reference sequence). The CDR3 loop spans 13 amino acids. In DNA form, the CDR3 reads TGTGCCAGCAGTTTTGCCAGCGCCCCTCTTCAGTACTTC. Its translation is CASSFASAPLQYF.

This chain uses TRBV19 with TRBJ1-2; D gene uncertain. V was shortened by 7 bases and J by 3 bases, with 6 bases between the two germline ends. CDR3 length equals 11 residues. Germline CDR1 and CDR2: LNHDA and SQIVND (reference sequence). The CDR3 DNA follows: TGTGCCAGTAAAGCCTACTATGGCTACACCTTC. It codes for CASKAYYGYTF.

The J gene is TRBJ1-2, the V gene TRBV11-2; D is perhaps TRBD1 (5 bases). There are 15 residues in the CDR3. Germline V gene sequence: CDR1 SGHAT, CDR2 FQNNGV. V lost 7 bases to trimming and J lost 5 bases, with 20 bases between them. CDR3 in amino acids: CASTVNGLGGYGYTF. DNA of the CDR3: TGTGCCAGCACCGTTAATGGGCTTGGGGGTTATGGCTACACCTTC.

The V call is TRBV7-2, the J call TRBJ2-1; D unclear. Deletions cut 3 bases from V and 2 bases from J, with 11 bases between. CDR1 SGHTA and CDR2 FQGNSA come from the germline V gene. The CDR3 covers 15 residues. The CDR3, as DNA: TGTGCCAGCAGCTTTACGTCTGGGCCCTACAATGAGCAGTTCTTC. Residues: CASSFTSGPYNEQFF.

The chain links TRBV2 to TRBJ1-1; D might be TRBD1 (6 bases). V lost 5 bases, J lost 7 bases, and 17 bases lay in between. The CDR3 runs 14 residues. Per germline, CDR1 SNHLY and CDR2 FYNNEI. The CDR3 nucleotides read TGTGCCAGCAGTAGTCCTACAGGGTTGGGTGAAGCTTTCTTT. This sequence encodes CASSSPTGLGEAFF.

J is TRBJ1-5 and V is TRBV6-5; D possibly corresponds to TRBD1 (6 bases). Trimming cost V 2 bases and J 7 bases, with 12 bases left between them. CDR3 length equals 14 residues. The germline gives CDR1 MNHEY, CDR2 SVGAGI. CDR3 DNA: TGTGCCAGCAGTTACGGGGGGCTACCCCAGCCCCAGCATTTT. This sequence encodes CASSYGGLPQPQHF.

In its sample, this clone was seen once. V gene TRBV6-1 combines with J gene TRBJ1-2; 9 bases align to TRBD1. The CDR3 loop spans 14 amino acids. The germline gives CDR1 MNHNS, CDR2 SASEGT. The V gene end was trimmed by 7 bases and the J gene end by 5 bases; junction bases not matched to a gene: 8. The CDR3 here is CASTTTGGGYGYTF. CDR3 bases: TGTGCCAGCACCACGACAGGGGGAGGGTATGGCTACACCTTC.

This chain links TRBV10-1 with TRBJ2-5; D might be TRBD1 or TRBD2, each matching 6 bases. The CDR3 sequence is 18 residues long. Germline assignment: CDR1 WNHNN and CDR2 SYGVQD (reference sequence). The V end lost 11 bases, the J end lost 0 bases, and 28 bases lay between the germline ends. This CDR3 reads CAGRASGRDTMYQETQYF. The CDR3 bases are TGCGCCGGTAGGGCGAGCGGGCGGGACACGATGTACCAAGAGACCCAGTACTTC.

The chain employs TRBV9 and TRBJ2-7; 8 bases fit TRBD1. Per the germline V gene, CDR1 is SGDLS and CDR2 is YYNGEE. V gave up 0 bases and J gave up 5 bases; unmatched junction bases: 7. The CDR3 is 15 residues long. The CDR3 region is CASSVDDRGVDEQYF. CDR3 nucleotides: TGTGCCAGCAGCGTAGATGACAGGGGAGTAGACGAGCAGTACTTC.

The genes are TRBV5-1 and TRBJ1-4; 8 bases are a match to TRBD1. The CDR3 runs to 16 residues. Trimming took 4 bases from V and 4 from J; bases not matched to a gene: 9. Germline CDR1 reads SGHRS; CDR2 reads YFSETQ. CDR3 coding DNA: TGCGCCAGCAGCCGTATAGGACAGGGAGGTAATGAAAAACTGTTTTTT. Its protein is CASSRIGQGGNEKLFF.

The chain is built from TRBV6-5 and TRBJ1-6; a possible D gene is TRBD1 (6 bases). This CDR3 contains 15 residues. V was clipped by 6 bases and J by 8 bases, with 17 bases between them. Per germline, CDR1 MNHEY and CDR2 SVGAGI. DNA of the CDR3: TGTGCCAGCAGGCCCCCTAGGGGGGAGGATTCACCCCTCCACTTT. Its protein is CASRPPRGEDSPLHF.

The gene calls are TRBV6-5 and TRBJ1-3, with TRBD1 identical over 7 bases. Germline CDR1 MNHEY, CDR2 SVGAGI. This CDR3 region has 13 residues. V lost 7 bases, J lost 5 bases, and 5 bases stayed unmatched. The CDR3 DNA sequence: TGTGCCAGCACGGCGGGACAGCGAAACACCATATATTTT. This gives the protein CASTAGQRNTIYF.

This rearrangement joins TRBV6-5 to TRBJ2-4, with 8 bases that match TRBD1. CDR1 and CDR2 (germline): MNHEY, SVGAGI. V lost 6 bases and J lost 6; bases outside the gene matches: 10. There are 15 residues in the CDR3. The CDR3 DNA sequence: TGTGCCAGCAGCAAAACAGGGGGGAATGGAAACATTCAGTACTTC. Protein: CASSKTGGNGNIQYF.

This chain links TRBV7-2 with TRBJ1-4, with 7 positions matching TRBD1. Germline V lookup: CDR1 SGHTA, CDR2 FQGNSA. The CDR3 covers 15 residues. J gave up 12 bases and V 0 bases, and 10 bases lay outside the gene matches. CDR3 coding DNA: TGTGCCAGCAGCTTAGCTCGAGGGTTAGGGACAGAACTGTTTTTT. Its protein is CASSLARGLGTELFF. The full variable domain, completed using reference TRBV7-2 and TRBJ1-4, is GAGVSQSPSNKVTEKGKDVELRCDPISGHTALYWYRQSLGQGLEFLIYFQGNSAPDKSGLPSDRFSAERTGGSVSTLTIQRTQQEDSAVYLCASSLARGLGTELFFGSGTQLSVL.

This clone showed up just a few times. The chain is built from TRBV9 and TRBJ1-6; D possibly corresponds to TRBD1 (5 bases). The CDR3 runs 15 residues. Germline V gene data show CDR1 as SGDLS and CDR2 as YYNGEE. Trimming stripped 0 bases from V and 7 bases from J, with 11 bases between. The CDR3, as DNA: TGTGCCAGCAGCGTAGGCGCAGGGAGGAATTCACCCCTCCACTTT. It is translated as CASSVGAGRNSPLHF.

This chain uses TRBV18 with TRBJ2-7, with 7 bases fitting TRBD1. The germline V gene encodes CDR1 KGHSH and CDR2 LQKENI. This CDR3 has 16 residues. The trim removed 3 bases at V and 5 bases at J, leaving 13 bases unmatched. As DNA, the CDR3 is TGTGCCAGCTCACCCACTGACAGGGTATTAATCCACGAGCAGTACTTC. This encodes CASSPTDRVLIHEQYF.

CDR3 DNA sequence: TGTGCCTGGAGCACCAAACGGGGCGACTCCTACAATGAGCAGTTCTTC. Protein: CAWSTKRGDSYNEQFF. The rearrangement uses TRBV30 and TRBJ2-1; D assignment may be TRBD1 or TRBD2 (5 bases each). The V gene's germline CDR1 is GTSNPN and CDR2 SVGIG (reference sequence). This CDR3 contains 16 residues. V was shortened by 3 bases and J by 0 bases, with 15 bases between the two germline ends.

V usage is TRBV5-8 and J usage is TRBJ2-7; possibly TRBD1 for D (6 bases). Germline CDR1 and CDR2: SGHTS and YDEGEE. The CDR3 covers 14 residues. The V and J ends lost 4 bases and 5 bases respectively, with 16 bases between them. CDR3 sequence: CASSPQQGTNEQYF. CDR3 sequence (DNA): TGTGCCAGCAGCCCCCAGCAGGGGACCAACGAGCAGTACTTC. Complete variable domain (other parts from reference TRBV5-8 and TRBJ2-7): EAGVTQSPTHLIKTRGQQATLRCSPISGHTSVYWYQQALGLGLQFLLWYDEGEERNRGNFPPRFSGRQFPNYSSELNVNALELEDSALYLCASSPQQGTNEQYFGPGTRLTVT.

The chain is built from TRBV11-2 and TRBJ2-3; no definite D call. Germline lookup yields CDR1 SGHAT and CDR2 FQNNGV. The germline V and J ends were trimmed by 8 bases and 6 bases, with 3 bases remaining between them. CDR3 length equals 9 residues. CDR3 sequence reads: CASGDTQYF. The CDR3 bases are TGTGCCAGCGGTGATACGCAGTATTTT.

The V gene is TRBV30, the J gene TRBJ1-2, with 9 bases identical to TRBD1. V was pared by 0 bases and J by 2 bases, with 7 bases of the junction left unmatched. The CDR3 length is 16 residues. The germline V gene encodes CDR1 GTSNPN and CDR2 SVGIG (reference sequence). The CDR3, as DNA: TGTGCCTGGAGTGTGGGGGGAACAGGGGGCAACTATGGCTACACCTTC. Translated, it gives CAWSVGGTGGNYGYTF. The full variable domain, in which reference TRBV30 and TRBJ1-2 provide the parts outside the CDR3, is SQTIHQWPATLVQPVGSPLSLECTVEGTSNPNLYWYRQAAGRGLQLLFYSVGIGQISSEVPQNLSASRPQDRQFILSSKKLLLSDSGFYLCAWSVGGTGGNYGYTFGSGTRLTVV.

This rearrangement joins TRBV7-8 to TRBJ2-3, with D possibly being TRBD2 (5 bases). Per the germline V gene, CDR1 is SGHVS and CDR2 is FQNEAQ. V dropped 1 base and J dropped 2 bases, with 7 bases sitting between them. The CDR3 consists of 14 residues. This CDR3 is CASSLGTSTDTQYF. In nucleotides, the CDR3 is TGTGCCAGCAGCTTAGGGACTTCCACAGATACGCAGTATTTT.

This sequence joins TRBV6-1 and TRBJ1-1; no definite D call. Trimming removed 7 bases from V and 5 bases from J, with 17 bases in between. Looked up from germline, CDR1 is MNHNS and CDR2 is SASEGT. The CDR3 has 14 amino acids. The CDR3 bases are TGTGCCAGCATATCGTTGGCTCTAGGAACTGAAGCTTTCTTT. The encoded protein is CASISLALGTEAFF.